Included here is one T cell receptor beta chain sequence, with context. The antigen it recognizes is unknown. Base-call qualities are not available, and no considerably larger clone is one nucleotide away. This record comes from a study of cytomegalovirus exposure and HLA in healthy donors listed by TCRdb under 2017. Turning to the overall study: An earlier analysis of approximately 640 of the donors reported approximately 290 Gb of sequence data and some 120 million unique TCR beta sequences from about 179 million T cells. Among some 400 genotyped donors of the cohort, an average of 235,054 unique TCR beta nucleotide sequences were sequenced per donor, about a sixth of them non-productive. The number of typed donors differed by locus: 629-630 for A, B, C, DRB1 and DQB1; 522 for DQA1; approximately 600 for DPA1; and around 470 for DPB1. Four to six DR-DQ haplotypes were handled as single units for association and clustering, since linkage in the cohort was strong. All discovery cohort repertoires had been generated on a single sequencing platform. Of the roughly 400 genotyped donors, approximately 80% fell in the genetic ancestry cluster associated with self-reported Caucasian donors. The aim of the study was to test whether cataloging public T cell receptors could identify signatures of past pathogen exposure. To study patterns of TCR occurrence, a later analysis re-analyzed previously published TCR beta repertoires from 550 to 800 donors and added high-resolution HLA genotyping. In a later genetic analysis, genome-wide SNP genotypes for about three fifths of the 666 donors were used, and that subset was treated as a discovery cohort. The study combined high-throughput TCR immunosequencing, statistical association of individual TCRs with disease status, and machine learning to predict cytomegalovirus infection status. Approximately 300 gigabases of sequencing data and 70 million to 85 million unique TCR sequences were included in an early release covering about 700 HLA-typed donors. Along with the roughly 610-subject first cohort, a separate validation cohort of approximately 110 different subjects was used. Alongside the repertoire data, information on donor age, sex, ethnicity and CMV serostatus was compiled. The study profiled the T cell repertoires of more than 500 subjects by immunosequencing and related them to cytomegalovirus serostatus. HLA typing included class I and class II loci at four-digit resolution. An earlier analysis of more than 450 of the donors used high-throughput TCR beta sequencing to judge whether each TCR beta V gene segment behaved as functional or pseudogenic. In the later analysis, no new phenotypic data were used to find candidate immune exposures; instead, reliance was placed on TCR beta sequences and their occurrence across donors. Here is what the overall study found, with its caveats: Cytomegalovirus status was reported to be diagnosed by the classifier with high specificity and sensitivity in both the original and validation cohorts. This cohort had only TCR beta chains sequenced, and the lack of alpha or paired-chain data limited which features could be detected. Because the 87-base-pair reads could not distinguish some IMGT-functional V segments, including TRBV6-2 and TRBV6-3, those segments were excluded. Most CMV-associated TCR beta chains appeared to be HLA-restricted in a later analysis, and the HLA associations seemed to be driven largely by CMV exposure. In the study, around 150 TCR beta chains were listed as associated with cytomegalovirus. A cluster of highly shared sequence variants was judged likely to be a technical artifact of the sequencing pipeline. Presence/absence analyses assumed roughly uniform sequencing depth across donors, an assumption that may not hold. A few of the identified cytomegalovirus-associated TCR beta chains were confirmed in vitro to be specific for cytomegalovirus antigens. Linkage disequilibrium might explain the correlated functional status among segregating V segments, but an unknown experimental factor could not be ruled out. V-gene and J-gene trimming of TCR beta chains was associated with a missense DCLRE1C variant in a later genetic analysis, and the association was replicated in an independent cohort. A further reported finding was that TCR beta sequences accurately predicted the HLA-A and HLA-B alleles for most subjects in the first cohort. A later analysis associated some 17,000 TCR beta sequences with specific HLA alleles at a false discovery rate of 0.05. In a later analysis, the rate of TCR association differed among HLA loci, with DRB1 alleles having the most associated TCRs and HLA-C alleles having the fewest. When HLA alleles, especially DR and DQ, strongly co-occurred, TCR associations were difficult to assign to individual alleles. A later genetic analysis reported fewer N-insertions in productive TCRs among donors in an Asian-associated ancestry cluster than the approximately 700-donor mean. Because HLA typing was unavailable for some donors at each locus, only the typed subset was used in association tests. A later analysis reported that several top co-occurrence clusters appeared linked to parvovirus B19, influenza, CMV and Epstein-Barr virus. Across donors, most TCR sequences were observed very rarely, whereas some public TCRs were present in many individuals. In a later analysis, HLA-associated TCR beta chains showed more clonal expansion and lower generation probabilities than non-associated chains that were equally common. The authors suggested that the approach could potentially be extended to other disease states and immunological phenotypes. Immune exposure information for the cohort was limited to CMV serostatus. An earlier analysis of approximately 540 of the donors showed that most TCR beta V segments appeared in productive rearrangements either about 87% or about 30% of the time, which broadly matched IMGT annotations. Because counts were too low, roughly 18 rarely observed V segments, including chromosome 9 orphons, were left out of the earlier analysis of 587 of the donors.

Libraries were made using the immunoSEQ multiplex PCR assay. The multiplex PCR relied on a mix of 60 forward primers for TCR Vbeta segments and 13 reverse primers for TCR Jbeta segments. The CDR3 region of rearranged TCR beta genes was amplified from genomic DNA with a multiplex PCR assay. Amplified TCR beta libraries were sequenced as 87-base-pair reads on the Illumina HiSeq System. In the authors' own workflow: A later analysis counted about 76 million unique TCR beta chains across the roughly 700 repertoires, and about 10 million of these chains were shared by at least two donors. Raw reads were error-corrected and collapsed into unique sequences by a nearest-neighbor algorithm in which closely related sequences were merged to remove PCR and sequencing errors. V, D and J gene segments were assigned by aligning CDR3 sequences to IMGT reference sequences. For a sequence to be retained, a match of at least six nucleotides was required to both a V gene segment and a J gene segment. Rearrangements were called productive when the CDR3 lacked stop codons and stayed in frame with V and J; all others were non-productive. Following IMGT convention, CDR3 was defined as the stretch from the second conserved V-encoded cysteine to the conserved J-encoded phenylalanine. Sequences without an unambiguous match to a single V gene segment were excluded from the earlier analysis of several hundred of the donors. An earlier analysis of some 500 of the donors classified V segments as functional when productive rearrangements were above 56.7% and as segregating when the standard deviation between donors was above 5%. A statistical classification framework was built to diagnose cytomegalovirus status from the catalog of TCR beta chain sequences. In a later analysis, TCR nucleotide sequences were compared against IMGT/GENE-DB human TR gene sequences so that V and J genes could be assigned. The TCRdist pipeline was used in a later analysis to assign CDR3 sequences and most-parsimonious VDJ recombination scenarios. A later analysis defined each TCR beta chain by its CDR3 amino acid sequence plus V-gene family, and excluded reads lacking a unique V-gene family. A later analysis removed 450 to 600 highly shared, low-generation-probability nucleotide sequences to deal with suspected cross-contamination and a sequencing artifact. In a later analysis, a clonal expansion index for each public chain was calculated from normalized within-repertoire ranks of inferred template counts. A later analysis computed generation probabilities with a VDJ recombination model fitted to out-of-frame rearrangements, and checked the results against IGoR. In a later analysis, hypergeometric tests were used to score TCR-TCR, TCR-HLA and TCR-CMV co-occurrence, with a repertoire-size bias correction applied to TCR pairs. A later analysis estimated false discovery rates by permuting HLA or CMV assignments 20 times. In a later analysis, co-occurring TCRs were grouped using DBSCAN, with TCRdist sequence similarity added in when clustering inside HLA-allele-positive subsets. Co-occurrence clustering excluded repertoires with fewer than 30,000 or more than 120,000 public chains, plus five with anomalous nucleotide sharing. TCRdb provides this immuneACCESS table in a form limited to in-frame rearrangements. Some clones are lacking; in checked studies, under half of them reflect an unresolved V gene, and why the rest are absent is not known. V and J calls and clone size follow that table, whereas D and trimming were derived from the DNA. The table for this sample lists about 110,000 clones; 73% of them were counted only once. The ten biggest clones cover around 7.4% of the sample.

In total, 666 healthy bone marrow donors made up the cohort. Cohort members were all nominally healthy when sampled, although unrecorded immune exposures were likely present. The donor tested CMV seronegative and was one of the 352 seronegative cohort members. A peripheral blood sample was provided by each donor, and peripheral blood mononuclear cells were used for TCR beta sequencing. The Qiagen DNeasy Blood Extraction Kit was used to extract genomic DNA from the blood cell samples. CDR1 and CDR2, looked up from the germline V gene (reference sequence), are LNHDA and SQIVND. From the cysteine through the phenylalanine, the CDR3 covers 13 amino acids. CDR3 DNA only is kept here, 39 bases in frame from base 1. A distance of 10 bases separates the germline ends of V and J, which lose 5 bases and 5 bases respectively.

This clonotype was sampled from a man aged 30 to 39 in good health and CMV-seronegative. Sequencing was carried out using PBMCs. This sequence uses TRBV19 and TRBJ2-1; no D gene can be assigned with confidence. The CDR3: CASSASSNNEQFF. The nucleotides read TGTGCCAGTAGTGCATCAAGCAACAATGAGCAGTTCTTC.